Listed below are T cell receptor beta chains from one sample, sequenced in a study of CD8 T cells in ankylosing spondylitis. Each CDR3 protein is one row after TCRdb ran MiXCR on the 5' RACE reads. This sample has approximately 90,000 distinct CDR3 sequences, with about 8.5% found just once. Sequencing was carried out using blood, either unsorted or a sorted T cell fraction (not recorded which). The receptors here all came from a male donor with ankylosing spondylitis or in good health (not recorded which). Each CDR3 is given with its conserved first and last residue. D genes are given only for firm matches. Size values are once, few and many counts, or a class for expanded clones, and some rows have none.

cdr3_length	clone_size	v_call	j_call	d_call	cdr3_aa	cdr3_nt
11	many	TRBV6-2/TRBV6-3	TRBJ2-7	-	CASSNTYEQYF	TGTGCCAGCAGCAACACCTACGAGCAGTACTTC
17	many	TRBV18	TRBJ1-4	-	CASSPLQEILYDEKLFF	TGTGCCAGCTCACCACTACAGGAAATCCTCTACGATGAAAAACTGTTTTTT
16	many	TRBV7-6	TRBJ2-2	TRBD2	CASSLVAGVVPGELFF	TGTGCCAGCAGCTTAGTGGCGGGAGTCGTTCCCGGGGAGCTGTTTTTT
14	many	TRBV18	TRBJ2-7	-	CASSPPSLSGEQYF	TGTGCCAGCTCACCACCGTCTCTGAGTGGCGAGCAGTACTTC
12	many	TRBV7-9	TRBJ2-1	-	CASSLVYNEQFF	TGTGCCAGCAGCTTAGTCTACAATGAGCAGTTCTTC
16	many	TRBV20-1	TRBJ1-5	-	CSAGDGTLGSNQPQHF	TGCAGTGCTGGAGACGGTACCTTGGGGAGCAATCAGCCCCAGCATTTT
14	many	TRBV20-1	TRBJ2-7	-	CSAGRDSGLVEQYF	TGCAGTGCCGGCCGGGACTCCGGTTTAGTCGAGCAGTACTTC
18	many	TRBV3-1	TRBJ1-2	-	CASSSSDRIGPNPYGYTF	TGTGCCAGCAGCTCATCTGACAGGATCGGTCCCAACCCTTATGGCTACACCTTC
15	many	TRBV27	TRBJ2-7	TRBD2	CASSLSVAGADEQYF	TGTGCCAGCAGTTTATCGGTCGCGGGAGCGGACGAGCAGTACTTC
15	many	TRBV2	TRBJ2-2	-	CASRVTGTNTGELFF	TGTGCCAGCAGGGTCACAGGGACCAACACCGGGGAGCTGTTTTTT
15	many	TRBV24-1	TRBJ2-3	TRBD2	CATSAGTSGAYTQYF	TGTGCCACCAGCGCCGGGACTAGCGGGGCCTATACGCAGTATTTT
17	many	TRBV12-3/TRBV12-4	TRBJ2-7	TRBD1	CASSFFLGTVSSYEQYF	TGTGCCAGCAGTTTCTTCCTCGGGACAGTTAGCTCCTACGAGCAGTACTTC
15	many	TRBV10-3	TRBJ2-1	TRBD2	CAISGGGGSYNEQFF	TGTGCCATCAGTGGAGGAGGCGGGAGCTACAATGAGCAGTTCTTC
12	many	TRBV18	TRBJ2-1	-	CASSPLELEQFF	TGTGCCAGCTCACCACTAGAATTGGAGCAGTTCTTC
15	-	TRBV7-2	TRBJ1-3	-	CASSARRLPGNTIYF	TGTGCCAGCAGCGCCCGACGGTTACCTGGAAACACCATATATTTT
14	many	TRBV20-1	TRBJ1-5	-	CSASRGERNQPQHF	TGCAGTGCTTCAAGGGGGGAGCGCAATCAGCCCCAGCATTTT
17	many	TRBV29-1	TRBJ2-1	TRBD1	CSVEDGWTGGLYNEQFF	TGCAGCGTTGAAGATGGGTGGACAGGGGGACTTTACAATGAGCAGTTCTTC
16	many	TRBV7-2	TRBJ1-3	-	CASSLALDPSGNTIYF	TGTGCCAGCAGCTTAGCGCTAGACCCCTCTGGAAACACCATATATTTT
14	many	TRBV29-1	TRBJ2-3	-	CSVDKGPGTDTQYF	TGCAGCGTTGATAAGGGGCCGGGCACAGATACGCAGTATTTT
16	many	TRBV4-2	TRBJ2-3	TRBD2	CASSLLSSGGGDTQYF	TGTGCCAGCAGCCTTCTCTCAAGCGGGGGTGGAGATACGCAGTATTTT
14	many	TRBV4-3	TRBJ1-1	-	CASSRQAVNTEAFF	TGCGCCAGCAGCCGACAGGCCGTGAACACTGAAGCTTTCTTT
16	many	TRBV7-6	TRBJ1-4	-	CASTPGAGRGGEKLFF	TGTGCCAGCACCCCCGGCGCTGGCCGCGGGGGTGAAAAACTGTTTTTT
17	-	TRBV2	TRBJ2-6	-	CASDKGSPLSGANVLTF	TGTGCCAGCGATAAAGGGTCGCCCCTCTCTGGGGCCAACGTCCTGACTTTC
15	many	TRBV7-2	TRBJ1-1	TRBD1	CASSLRPGGNTEAFF	TGTGCCAGCAGCTTACGCCCAGGGGGTAACACTGAAGCTTTCTTT
13	many	TRBV7-9	TRBJ1-1	-	CASSLEANTEAFF	TGTGCCAGCAGCTTAGAGGCGAACACTGAAGCTTTCTTT
14	many	TRBV29-1	TRBJ2-5	-	CSVSDTRGEETQYF	TGCAGCGTCTCAGACACAAGGGGGGAAGAGACCCAGTACTTC
14	many	TRBV2	TRBJ2-3	TRBD2	CASSPGLATDTQYF	TGTGCCAGCAGTCCGGGACTAGCAACAGATACGCAGTATTTT
14	many	TRBV12-3/TRBV12-4	TRBJ2-1	-	CASRQIQGPNEQFF	TGTGCCAGCAGGCAAATACAGGGACCCAATGAGCAGTTCTTC
14	many	TRBV20-1	TRBJ2-1	-	CSGSPPPLNNEQFF	TGCAGTGGTAGCCCTCCTCCCTTAAACAATGAGCAGTTCTTC
13	many	TRBV20-1	TRBJ2-7	TRBD1	CSASGTAHYEQYF	TGCAGTGCTTCCGGGACAGCTCACTACGAGCAGTACTTC
13	-	TRBV20-1	TRBJ2-7	TRBD1	CSARRDRVAEQYF	TGCAGTGCTAGGAGGGACAGGGTTGCCGAGCAGTACTTC
19	many	TRBV5-1	TRBJ2-1	TRBD2	CASSLRLAGGPSSYNEQFF	TGCGCCAGCAGCTTGCGACTAGCGGGAGGGCCGAGCTCCTACAATGAGCAGTTCTTC
13	many	TRBV20-1	TRBJ2-1	TRBD2	CSAPGLAGIEQFF	TGCAGTGCCCCGGGACTAGCGGGAATTGAGCAGTTCTTC
15	many	TRBV20-1	TRBJ2-5	-	CSARSRTGNQETQYF	TGCAGTGCTAGGTCTAGGACGGGCAACCAAGAGACCCAGTACTTC
13	many	TRBV18	TRBJ1-1	-	CASSQDSAVGAFF	TGTGCCAGCTCACAGGACAGCGCAGTGGGAGCTTTCTTT
14	-	TRBV5-6	TRBJ2-1	TRBD2	CASSLVGGYNEQFF	TGTGCCAGCAGCTTGGTGGGGGGGTACAATGAGCAGTTCTTC
14	many	TRBV7-2	TRBJ1-2	-	CASRDTGRNYGYTF	TGTGCCAGCAGAGACACGGGGCGAAACTATGGCTACACCTTC
17	many	TRBV7-6	TRBJ2-1	TRBD2	CASSLTGGLAAHNEQFF	TGTGCCAGCAGCCTCACTGGGGGACTAGCGGCACACAATGAGCAGTTCTTC
12	many	TRBV5-1	TRBJ2-7	-	CATEGAPYEQYF	TGCGCCACAGAAGGGGCACCCTACGAGCAGTACTTC
17	few	TRBV5-6	TRBJ2-1	-	CASSSSGTRDPYNEQFF	TGTGCCAGCAGCTCGTCCGGAACTAGGGACCCCTACAATGAGCAGTTCTTC
14	many	TRBV7-3	TRBJ1-1	TRBD1	CASSFRQGDTEAFF	TGTGCCAGCAGCTTCCGACAGGGCGACACTGAAGCTTTCTTT
14	few	TRBV18	TRBJ1-1	TRBD1	CASSQKQGGTEAFF	TGTGCCAGCTCACAAAAACAGGGGGGAACTGAAGCTTTCTTT
15	many	TRBV5-1	TRBJ2-2	-	CASSLWQGNTGELFF	TGCGCCAGCAGCTTGTGGCAGGGGAACACCGGGGAGCTGTTTTTT
14	many	TRBV29-1	TRBJ2-4	TRBD2	CSVVAGTRQNIQYF	TGCAGCGTTGTAGCCGGGACTAGGCAGAACATTCAGTACTTC
15	few	TRBV12-3/TRBV12-4	TRBJ2-7	TRBD2	CASSLRLAGSYEQYF	TGTGCCAGCAGTTTAAGGCTAGCGGGGTCCTACGAGCAGTACTTC
16	many	TRBV4-3	TRBJ2-1	TRBD2	CASSQDNSGGYNEQFF	TGCGCCAGCAGCCAAGATAATAGCGGGGGTTACAATGAGCAGTTCTTC